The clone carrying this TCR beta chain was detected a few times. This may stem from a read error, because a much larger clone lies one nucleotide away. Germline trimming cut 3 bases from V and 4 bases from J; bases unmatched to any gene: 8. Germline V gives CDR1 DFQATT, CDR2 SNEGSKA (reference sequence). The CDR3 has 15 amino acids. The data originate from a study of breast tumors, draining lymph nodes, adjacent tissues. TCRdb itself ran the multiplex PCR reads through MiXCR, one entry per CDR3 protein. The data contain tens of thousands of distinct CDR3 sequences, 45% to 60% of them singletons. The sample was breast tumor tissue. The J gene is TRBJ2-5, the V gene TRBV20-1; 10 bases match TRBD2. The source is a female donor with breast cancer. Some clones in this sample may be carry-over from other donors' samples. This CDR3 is CSARILAGVPETQYF. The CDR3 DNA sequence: TGCAGTGCTAGGATCCTAGCGGGGGTCCCAGAGACCCAGTACTTC.